The 4 T cell receptor beta chains given below trace back to one sample, sequenced in a study of molecular identifiers for immune sequencing clone quantification. TCRdb fed the PCR reads into MiXCR, producing one record per CDR3 protein. The table records under 800,000 distinct CDR3 sequences, less than 30% of them present only once. Sample: naive CD8+ T cells from blood, with Jurkat cell RNA spiked in. Subset indicated: FACS-sorted CD8+CD4-CCR7+CD45RA+ naive T cells. The receptors were sampled from a human donor in good health. Some libraries in this study had Jurkat cell RNA spiked in.

This chain links TRBV28 with TRBJ2-7, with D tentatively TRBD1 (7 bases). The V and J ends lost 6 bases and 1 base respectively, with 13 bases between them. Per the germline V gene, CDR1 is MDHEN and CDR2 is SYDVKM. CDR3 length: 14 amino acids. CDR3 region: CASRWDSGSYEQYF. The CDR3 DNA reads TGTGCCAGCAGGTGGGACAGCGGGTCCTACGAGCAGTACTTC.

The sample holds a few counts of this clonotype. The chain uses TRBV27 and TRBJ2-7, with TRBD1 matching 8 bases. V dropped 5 bases and J dropped 7; count of bases not matched to a gene: 13. CDR1 and CDR2 from the germline V gene are MNHEY and SMNVEV (reference sequence). CDR3 length: 15 amino acids. The CDR3 DNA sequence: TGTGCCAGCAGTCCTGGACAGGGCCCTCGTCAGGAGCAGTACTTC. Its translation: CASSPGQGPRQEQYF.

The rearrangement links TRBV12-3 or TRBV12-4 to TRBJ2-7; 7 nucleotides align to TRBD1. The V gene end was trimmed by 6 bases and the J gene end by 5 bases; junction bases not matched to a gene: 10. The CDR3 runs to 14 residues. In DNA form, the CDR3 reads TGTGCCAGCAGCCACAGGGGTCCAGGGAACGAGCAGTACTTC. It yields the protein CASSHRGPGNEQYF.

This clonotype has more than one count but fewer than ten. The CDR3 is CASCPEAAQEKLFF. CDR3 nucleotide sequence: TGTGCCAGCTGCCCAGAAGCGGCTCAGGAAAAACTGTTTTTT. The J gene is TRBJ1-4, the V gene TRBV6-5; no firm D call. This CDR3 comprises 14 residues. In germline, CDR1 is MNHEY, CDR2 SVGAGI. Trimming pared 8 bases from V and 8 bases from J, leaving 18 bases between.